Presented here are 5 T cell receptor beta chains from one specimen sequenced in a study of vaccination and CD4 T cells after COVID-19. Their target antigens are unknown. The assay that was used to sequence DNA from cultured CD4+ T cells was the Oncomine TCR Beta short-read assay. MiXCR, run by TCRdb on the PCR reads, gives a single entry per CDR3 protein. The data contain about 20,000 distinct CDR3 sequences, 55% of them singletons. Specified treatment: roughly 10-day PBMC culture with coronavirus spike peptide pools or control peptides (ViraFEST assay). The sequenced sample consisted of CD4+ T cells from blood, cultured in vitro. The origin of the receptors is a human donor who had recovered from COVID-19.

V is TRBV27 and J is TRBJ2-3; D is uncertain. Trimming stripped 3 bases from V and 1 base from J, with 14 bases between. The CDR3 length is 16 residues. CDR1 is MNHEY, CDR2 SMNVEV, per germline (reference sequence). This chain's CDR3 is CASSFTTRIRTDTQYF. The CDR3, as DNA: TGTGCCAGCAGTTTCACTACCCGGATACGCACAGATACGCAGTATTTT.

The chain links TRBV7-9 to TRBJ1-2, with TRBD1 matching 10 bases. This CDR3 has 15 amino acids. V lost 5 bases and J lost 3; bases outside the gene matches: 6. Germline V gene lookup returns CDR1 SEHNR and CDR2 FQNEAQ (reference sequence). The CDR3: CASSPPGQGHYGYTF. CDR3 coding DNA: TGTGCCAGCAGCCCCCCGGGACAGGGGCACTATGGCTACACCTTC.

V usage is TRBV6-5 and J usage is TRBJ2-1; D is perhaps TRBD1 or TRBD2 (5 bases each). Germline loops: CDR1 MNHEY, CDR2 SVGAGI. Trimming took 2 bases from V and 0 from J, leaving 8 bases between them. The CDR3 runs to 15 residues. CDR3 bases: TGTGCCAGCAGTTACGGGACGAACTCCTACAATGAGCAGTTCTTC. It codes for CASSYGTNSYNEQFF.

As DNA, the CDR3 is TGTGCCAGCAGCCAAGGTAAGAACACTGAAGCTTTCTTT. Protein: CASSQGKNTEAFF. The chain combines TRBV3-1 with TRBJ1-1; D ambiguous. Germline CDR1 LGHDT, CDR2 YNNKEL (reference sequence). This CDR3 contains 13 residues. V gave up 1 base and J gave up 1 base, with 4 bases separating them.

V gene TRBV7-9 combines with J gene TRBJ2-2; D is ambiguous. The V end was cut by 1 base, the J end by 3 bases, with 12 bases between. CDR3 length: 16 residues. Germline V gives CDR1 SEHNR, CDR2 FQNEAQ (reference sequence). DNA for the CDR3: TGTGCCAGCAGCTTAGGGGTTGACCGAGACACCGGGGAGCTGTTTTTT. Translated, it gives CASSLGVDRDTGELFF. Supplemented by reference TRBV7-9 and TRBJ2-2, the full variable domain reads DTGVSQNPRHKITKRGQNVTFRCDPISEHNRLYWYRQTLGQGPEFLTYFQNEAQLEKSRLLSDRFSAERPKGSFSTLEIQRTEQGDSAMYLCASSLGVDRDTGELFFGEGSRLTVL.